The source of this T cell receptor (beta chain) is a study of human T cells and chemical hapten exposure (dated by TCRdb to the early 2020s). About the full investigation: For sensitization, 2% DPC in acetone was applied to an approximately 2 cm by approximately 2 cm area of upper inner arm skin. Weekly therapeutic DPC doses were additionally applied to the scalp of patients throughout the roughly 23-week study period. Patch testing on the upper back used Finn chambers containing 0.01% DPC, with scoring done after 6 days according to International Contact Dermatitis Research Group standards. The mostly female patient cohort included alopecia areata with under or over 50% scalp involvement, alopecia totalis and alopecia universalis. Libraries were combined into a pool for sequencing, and differences in TCR yield between samples came mainly from small differences in library volumes within the pool. Peripheral blood TCR repertoire changes were tracked in vivo in alopecia patients during primary and secondary sensitization to the hapten diphenylcyclopropenone (DPC). Blood samples were taken from patients before sensitization (week 0) and at 2, 6 and about 24 weeks after DPC sensitization. Blood for TCR sequencing was provided by twenty-nine alopecia patients at one to four time points (pre-sensitization, 2, 6 and 24 weeks). The research as a whole found: Because every patient had alopecia, a presumed autoimmune disease, the patients' immune response might differ from that of healthy individuals. Compared with pre-sensitization or healthy control sets, expanded TCRs formed significantly more large CDR3 similarity clusters, which is consistent with antigen-driven responses. DPC sensitization did not change the number of TCRs with a frequency above 1 in 1000, and there was no evidence of changes in global repertoire structure. Patch test score was positively correlated with the number of PT1 expanded TCRs, with significance at thresholds 8, 16 and 32 but not at 4. After repeated subsampling, changes were observed in the strength of the expansion versus patch-test correlation and in the threshold at which the correlation became significant.

The time point label of this sample denotes: pre-sensitization, week 0. What the treatment or condition label conveys for this sample: therapeutic diphenylcyclopropenone sensitization with weekly scalp DPC. At each patch-test visit, blood was drawn before the patch test was applied. Patients were eligible if aged 18 to 70, diagnosed with alopecia and judged suitable for DPC therapy, and pregnant patients were excluded. Unfractionated whole blood was collected in Tempus Blood RNA tubes, and total RNA was extracted from that blood. To prepare the library, RACE was applied. Sequencing relied on a NextSeq 500. During library preparation, unique molecular identifiers were attached to individual cDNA molecules so that TCRs could be counted in a quantitative, reproducible way. Both TCR alpha and TCR beta chains were sequenced from each blood RNA sample. Concerning the study's data processing: The median number of TCRs per sample was 90,000 to 100,000, ranging from 23,224 to 690,600. V, J and CDR3 annotation of the TCR reads was carried out using the Decombinator software suite. For the PS versus PT1 abundance plots, all samples were subsampled to the same number of TCRs (28,000). Expanded TCRs were defined as absent before sensitization and observed at least eight times at the 2-week time point. The raw public reads went through TCRdb reprocessing: fastp at Q25, MiXCR clone calling, in-frame beta chains kept. Each entry is one CDR3 protein sequence, shown with its most common DNA and genes. The V and J calls reflect TCRdb's pipeline rather than the authors' work. For this sample the table gives 35,000 to 45,000 distinct CDR3 sequences, of which roughly 12% were detected only once. The leading ten clones occupy under 7.5% of the sample.

Note on this clonotype: Its cognate antigen has yet to be identified. Base-call qualities are not available, and no considerably larger clone is one nucleotide away.

Including the terminal cysteine and phenylalanine, the CDR3 comprises 16 residues. The retained sequence is limited to the CDR3, 48 bases, with the frame set at the first base. Looking up the germline V gene (reference sequence) yields CDR1 LGHDT and CDR2 YNNKEL. Unmatched junction bases come to 4, with V trimmed by 2 bases and J by 3 bases. The sample in question was whole blood, obtained in connection with sensitization to the hapten diphenylcyclopropenone (DPC). The chain couples TRBV3-1 to TRBJ2-5, with 12 central nucleotides matching TRBD2. This clonotype was obtained from a woman in her twenties or thirties with alopecia areata. Some clones in this sample may be carry-over from other donors' samples. The CDR3 protein: CASSQWTSGNKETQYF. At the DNA level, the sequence is TGTGCCAGCAGCCAATGGACTAGCGGGAATAAAGAGACCCAGTACTTC.